These 2 T cell receptor beta chains came from one sample sequenced in a study of T-cell memory formation after mild COVID-19 (dated by TCRdb to about 2021). The receptor library was made with 5' RACE. Instrument on record: Illumina NovaSeq 6000. Using fastp at Q25 and MiXCR, TCRdb reprocessed the public reads and kept productive beta chains. For every CDR3 protein sequence, its rows merge into one entry that carries the most common genes and DNA. The sample table contains hundreds of thousands of distinct CDR3 sequences; only one count was recorded for roughly 26% of them. The leading ten clones occupy roughly 8.7% of the sample. The sequencing input was PBMCs or a T cell subset sorted from them (not recorded which). These receptors all stem from an adult woman who had mild COVID-19 (a few samples of this study predate the infection). The sample titles of this study are shuffled in the database, so cell type and time point are left out; the donor was told from shared clones.

The CDR3, as DNA: TGCGCCAGCAGGCTCGGGGTTACCCAAGAGACCCAGTACTTC. Its translation: CASRLGVTQETQYF. This chain joins TRBV5-1 and TRBJ2-5; possible D gene TRBD2, 5 bases. The V gene lost 5 bases and the J gene lost 1 base, with 12 bases spanning the gap. In germline, CDR1 is SGHRS, CDR2 YFSETQ. This CDR3 has 14 residues.

A few counts support this clonotype. The chain links TRBV7-9 to TRBJ1-1; no clear D. V was cut by 1 base and J by 1 base, with 10 bases left in between. The germline CDR1 and CDR2 sequences are SEHNR and FQNEAQ (reference sequence). This CDR3 has 15 residues. Here the CDR3 reads CASSLVVGENTEAFF. The CDR3 region has the DNA TGTGCCAGCAGCTTAGTAGTTGGGGAGAACACTGAAGCTTTCTTT.